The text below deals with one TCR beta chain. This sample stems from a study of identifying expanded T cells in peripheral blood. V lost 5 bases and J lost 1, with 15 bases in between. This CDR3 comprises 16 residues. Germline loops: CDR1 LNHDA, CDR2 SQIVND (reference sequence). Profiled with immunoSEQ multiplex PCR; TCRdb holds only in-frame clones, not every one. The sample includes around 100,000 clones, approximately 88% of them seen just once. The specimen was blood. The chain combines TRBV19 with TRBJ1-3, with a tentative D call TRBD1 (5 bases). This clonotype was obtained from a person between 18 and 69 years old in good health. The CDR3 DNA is TGTGCCAGTAGTCCCTCCAGGGTGGGTTCTGGAAACACCATATATTTT. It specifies CASSPSRVGSGNTIYF.